Below, 22 T cell receptor beta chains from the same sample are listed, as sequenced in a study of T-cell memory formation after mild COVID-19. TCRdb called the 5' RACE reads again in MiXCR, with one record for every CDR3 protein. The sample includes about 110,000 distinct CDR3 sequences, 13% to 15% of them seen just once. The sample consisted of PBMCs or a T cell subset sorted from them (not recorded which). The source is a young man who had mild COVID-19 (a few samples of this study predate the infection). Cell type and time point are not known.

This clonotype occurred a few times. V is TRBV6-5 and J is TRBJ2-7, with 11 bases matching TRBD1. V lost 5 bases, J lost 2 bases, and 5 bases stayed unmatched. The CDR3 sequence is 15 residues long. Germline V gene data show CDR1 as MNHEY and CDR2 as SVGAGI. The CDR3 coding sequence is TGTGCCAGCAGTCCTGGACAGGGGGCCACCTACGAGCAGTACTTC. This sequence encodes CASSPGQGATYEQYF.

The gene calls are TRBV5-1 and TRBJ2-6; D unclear. The CDR3 extends over 15 amino acids. Germline CDR1 SGHRS, CDR2 YFSETQ. Trimming took off 4 bases at V and 0 bases at J, with 8 bases between the two ends. The CDR3 reads CASSTINSGANVLTF. The CDR3 nucleotides are TGCGCCAGCAGCACCATTAACTCTGGGGCCAACGTCCTGACTTTC.

There are a few counts of this clonotype. This rearrangement joins TRBV7-9 to TRBJ1-2; tentatively, D is TRBD1 (6 bases). V lost 5 bases and J 6 bases, leaving 19 bases between the germline ends. The CDR3 extends over 15 amino acids. The V gene's germline CDR1 is SEHNR and CDR2 FQNEAQ (reference sequence). The CDR3 here is CASSPYRGAPDGYTF. The CDR3 DNA follows: TGTGCCAGCAGCCCTTATAGGGGGGCGCCGGATGGCTACACCTTC.

This sequence joins TRBV4-3 and TRBJ2-1, with a weak D call TRBD2 (5 bases). The CDR3 runs 15 residues. Germline V gene sequence: CDR1 LGHNA, CDR2 YSLEER. Trimming took off 0 bases at V and 5 bases at J, with 11 bases between the two ends. CDR3 DNA sequence: TGCGCCAGCAGCCAAGATCTACTAGGCCACAATGAGCAGTTCTTC. Translating it yields CASSQDLLGHNEQFF.

This clonotype has a handful of counts. The rearrangement joins TRBV7-9 to TRBJ1-1, with unresolved D. The germline V and J ends were trimmed by 6 bases and 2 bases, with 16 bases remaining between them. There are 15 residues in the CDR3. Germline V gives CDR1 SEHNR, CDR2 FQNEAQ (reference sequence). The DNA for the CDR3 is TGTGCCAGCAGTATTACCCAAGGGCCAAACACTGAAGCTTTCTTT. It specifies CASSITQGPNTEAFF.

The chain combines TRBV4-3 with TRBJ2-1; D is unclear. Deletions cut 4 bases from V and 0 bases from J, with 10 bases between. Germline-derived CDR1 and CDR2 are LGHNA and YSLEER. The CDR3 length is 15 residues. CDR3 protein: CASSPERSSYNEQFF. CDR3 nucleotides: TGCGCCAGCAGCCCGGAGAGGAGCTCCTACAATGAGCAGTTCTTC.

This clonotype was seen only a few times. This chain connects TRBV6-5 to TRBJ2-5, with D perhaps TRBD2 (6 bases). Germline CDR1 and CDR2: MNHEY and SVGAGI. The CDR3 spans 19 residues. Trimming took 1 base from V and 0 from J, leaving 21 bases between them. CDR3 bases: TGTGCCAGCAGTTACTTCGCAGAGGCTAGCGAGACGTACCAAGAGACCCAGTACTTC. It is translated as CASSYFAEASETYQETQYF.

The rearrangement links TRBV12-3 or TRBV12-4 to TRBJ1-5; possibly TRBD1 for D (6 bases). The ends were cut back, 1 base at V and 0 bases at J, with 10 bases in the middle. CDR3 size: 16 residues. The CDR3 loop is CASSLETGYSNQPQHF. The CDR3 DNA reads as TGTGCCAGCAGTTTAGAGACAGGTTATAGCAATCAGCCCCAGCATTTT.

This clonotype has at least ten counts. V gene TRBV4-1 combines with J gene TRBJ1-5; D not resolved. The V end lost 5 bases, the J end lost 0 bases, and 8 bases lay between the germline ends. Germline CDR1 MGHRA, CDR2 YSYEKL. The CDR3 extends over 14 amino acids. The CDR3 region is CASSDYNSNQPQHF. The CDR3 DNA is TGCGCCAGCAGCGATTATAATAGCAATCAGCCCCAGCATTTT.

This clonotype has just a few counts. The chain uses TRBV7-9 and TRBJ2-1; 11 bases fit TRBD2. Looked up from germline, CDR1 is SEHNR and CDR2 is FQNEAQ (reference sequence). Germline trimming cut 4 bases from V and 8 bases from J; bases unmatched to any gene: 13. The CDR3 sequence is 17 residues long. CDR3 amino acids: CASSSLLAGGGADEQFF. The CDR3 DNA reads TGTGCCAGCAGCTCACTTCTAGCGGGGGGAGGTGCGGATGAGCAGTTCTTC.

This clonotype was recorded a few times. The chain couples TRBV6-5 to TRBJ1-2, with a possible D match to TRBD1 (5 bases). V was trimmed by 7 bases and J by 6 bases, leaving 18 bases between them. Germline values: CDR1 MNHEY, CDR2 SVGAGI. The CDR3 consists of 14 residues. DNA for the CDR3: TGTGCCAGCAACCCCTGGGGGGAGGTTCATGGCTACACCTTC. As protein: CASNPWGEVHGYTF.

The chain uses TRBV29-1 and TRBJ2-2, with D possibly TRBD1 on 6 matching bases. The germline V and J ends were trimmed by 3 bases and 0 bases, with 11 bases remaining between them. The CDR3 has 15 amino acids. CDR1 is SQVTM, CDR2 ANQGSEA, per germline. Here the CDR3 reads CSVDVGTTNTGELFF. The DNA of the CDR3 is TGCAGCGTTGATGTCGGGACAACGAACACCGGGGAGCTGTTTTTT.

The sample holds many counts of this clonotype. The rearrangement uses TRBV6-6 and TRBJ1-2, with D unresolved. This CDR3 is built from 12 residues. Germline CDR1 and CDR2: MNHNY and SVGAGI (reference sequence). V lost 11 bases to trimming and J lost 3 bases, with 13 bases between them. For the CDR3, the DNA is TGTGCCGGACTAGGAGACGACTATGGCTACACCTTC. It codes for CAGLGDDYGYTF.

V is TRBV27 and J is TRBJ1-1, with 10 nucleotides matching TRBD1. V dropped 5 bases and J dropped 0; count of bases not matched to a gene: 12. CDR1 MNHEY and CDR2 SMNVEV come from the germline V gene (reference sequence). The CDR3 is made up of 18 amino acids. The DNA of the CDR3 is TGTGCCAGCAGTCAGACAGGGGGCAGCCCTTTGATGAACACTGAAGCTTTCTTT. It yields the protein CASSQTGGSPLMNTEAFF.

The chain joins TRBV10-3 to TRBJ1-2, with a possible D match to TRBD1 (5 bases). Germline assignment: CDR1 ENHRY and CDR2 SYGVKD. V lost 9 bases and J 2 bases, leaving 16 bases between the germline ends. The CDR3 consists of 14 residues. CDR3 region: CAIGATGVNYGYTF. CDR3 nucleotides: TGTGCCATTGGAGCCACGGGGGTCAACTATGGCTACACCTTC.

This clonotype turned up a few times. This chain connects TRBV2 to TRBJ2-3; weak D call: TRBD1 (5 bases). Germline CDR1 is SNHLY and CDR2 is FYNNEI. The V end lost 6 bases, the J end lost 2 bases, and 9 bases lay between the germline ends. The CDR3 is made up of 13 amino acids. This CDR3 is CASRVRDTDTQYF. The CDR3, as DNA: TGTGCCAGCAGGGTCAGGGACACAGATACGCAGTATTTT. Full variable domain (remainder filled in from reference TRBV2 and TRBJ2-3): EPEVTQTPSHQVTQMGQEVILRCVPISNHLYFYWYRQILGQKVEFLVSFYNNEISEKSEIFDDQFSVERPDGSNFTLKIRSTKLEDSAMYFCASRVRDTDTQYFGPGTRLTVL.

A few counts support this clonotype. V and J are TRBV10-3 and TRBJ1-1; D uncertain. The CDR3 totals 13 residues. V dropped 6 bases and J dropped 4 bases, with 12 bases sitting between them. The germline CDR1 and CDR2 sequences are ENHRY and SYGVKD. The CDR3 nucleotides are TGTGCCATCAGACCGTTGGACGGCACTGAAGCTTTCTTT. This encodes CAIRPLDGTEAFF.

Ten or more counts support this clonotype. The chain recombines TRBV5-5 with TRBJ2-2, with unresolved D. The CDR3 sequence is 15 residues long. Germline CDR1 reads SGHKS; CDR2 reads YYEKEE (reference sequence). Trimming pared 2 bases from V and 2 bases from J, leaving 10 bases between. CDR3 bases: TGTGCCAGCAGCTTTTGGTCAGCCAACACCGGGGAGCTGTTTTTT. Encoded protein: CASSFWSANTGELFF.

This clonotype was observed a few times. The J gene is TRBJ2-5, the V gene TRBV4-1; the D gene is possibly TRBD2 (6 bases). This CDR3 has 17 amino acids. V dropped 0 bases and J dropped 0 bases, with 14 bases sitting between them. Germline values: CDR1 MGHRA, CDR2 YSYEKL. This CDR3 reads CASSQDRDSPYQETQYF. The CDR3 nucleotides are TGCGCCAGCAGCCAAGACCGGGACTCTCCGTACCAAGAGACCCAGTACTTC.

This clonotype was seen ten or more times. V is TRBV4-2 and J is TRBJ2-3, with 7 bases identical to TRBD2. The CDR3 has 16 residues. Trimming took 1 base from V and 1 from J; bases not matched to a gene: 5. Per the germline V gene, CDR1 is LGHNA and CDR2 is YNFKEQ. CDR3 bases: TGTGCCAGCAGCCAAGTTGGGGGGGACCGCACAGATACGCAGTATTTT. It specifies CASSQVGGDRTDTQYF.

This clonotype was found many times. The rearrangement joins TRBV5-1 to TRBJ2-7; TRBD1 is a possible D gene (5 bases). This CDR3 is built from 13 residues. Germline CDR1 and CDR2: SGHRS and YFSETQ. V gave up 7 bases and J gave up 3 bases, with 14 bases separating them. DNA of the CDR3: TGCGCCAGCGGCCCAGGGAAAGGCTACGAGCAGTACTTC. Its translation is CASGPGKGYEQYF.

The rearrangement links TRBV5-5 to TRBJ1-1; D is unresolved. This CDR3 region has 13 residues. The V gene's germline CDR1 is SGHKS and CDR2 YYEKEE (reference sequence). V was pared by 0 bases and J by 4 bases, with 7 bases between. CDR3: CASSLVPATEAFF. The CDR3 DNA reads as TGTGCCAGCAGCTTGGTCCCGGCCACTGAAGCTTTCTTT.